These T cell receptor beta chains were read from a single sample in a study of CD8+CD57+ T cells in acquired aplastic anemia. One entry per CDR3 protein results from TCRdb running MiXCR on the reads. This repertoire shows a few hundred thousand distinct CDR3 sequences, roughly three fifths found once; its top ten account for 7.5% to 9%. The source material was sorted CD4+, CD8+, or CD8+CD57+ T cells (not recorded which) from PBMCs. Source of these receptors: a human donor with severe aplastic anemia or a healthy control (not recorded which). Each CDR3 is given with its conserved first and last residue. Fields, in order: J gene, V gene, clone size, CDR3 protein. Only some rows state a clone size, as once, few, many or a class for expanded clones.

j_gene: TRBJ1-4; v_gene: TRBV5-1; abundance: once; CDR3aa: CASSLASGDGKLFF
j_gene: TRBJ1-1; v_gene: TRBV2; abundance: -; CDR3aa: CASSQILNTEAFF
j_gene: TRBJ1-1; v_gene: TRBV9; abundance: many; CDR3aa: CASSVGWTEAFF
j_gene: TRBJ1-1; v_gene: TRBV20-1; abundance: -; CDR3aa: CSASRQGNTEAFF
j_gene: TRBJ2-2; v_gene: TRBV25-1; abundance: -; CDR3aa: CASSLGGPNTGELFF
j_gene: TRBJ2-5; v_gene: TRBV7-9; abundance: -; CDR3aa: CASSPGASGAKTQYF
j_gene: TRBJ2-7; v_gene: TRBV7-9; abundance: -; CDR3aa: CASSRAGEQYF
j_gene: TRBJ2-5; v_gene: TRBV9; abundance: -; CDR3aa: CASSVGQGGTQETQYF
j_gene: TRBJ2-3; v_gene: TRBV20-1; abundance: few; CDR3aa: CSARILADTQYF
j_gene: TRBJ1-4; v_gene: TRBV19; abundance: many; CDR3aa: CASSIMGARTEKLFF
j_gene: TRBJ2-1; v_gene: TRBV13; abundance: few; CDR3aa: CASSQTYYNEQFF
j_gene: TRBJ1-3; v_gene: TRBV7-3; abundance: few; CDR3aa: CASSLTGGAGSTIYF
j_gene: TRBJ2-3; v_gene: TRBV2; abundance: once; CDR3aa: CASGSPGEYF
j_gene: TRBJ2-1; v_gene: TRBV24-1; abundance: -; CDR3aa: CATSALTGGPNEQFF
j_gene: TRBJ2-3; v_gene: TRBV2; abundance: -; CDR3aa: CASSGGVSSTDTQYF
j_gene: TRBJ2-3; v_gene: TRBV7-2; abundance: -; CDR3aa: CASSPDTGRDTQYF
j_gene: TRBJ1-2; v_gene: TRBV24-1; abundance: -; CDR3aa: CAISATGTGHYGYTF
j_gene: TRBJ1-3; v_gene: TRBV7-8; abundance: many; CDR3aa: CASSFNSGNTIYF
j_gene: TRBJ1-2; v_gene: TRBV10-3; abundance: once; CDR3aa: CAISGQGVYGYTF
j_gene: TRBJ1-2; v_gene: TRBV12-3/TRBV12-4; abundance: few; CDR3aa: CATRGYGYTF
j_gene: TRBJ2-3; v_gene: TRBV7-3; abundance: -; CDR3aa: CASSLRQGLADTQYF
j_gene: TRBJ2-5; v_gene: TRBV24-1; abundance: -; CDR3aa: CATSDLGQGQETQYF
j_gene: TRBJ2-7; v_gene: TRBV9; abundance: -; CDR3aa: CASTLPAAREQYF
j_gene: TRBJ2-1; v_gene: TRBV20-1; abundance: -; CDR3aa: CSASGRGGSGNEQFF